This T cell receptor beta chain is from a study of shared clonotypes between healthy human individuals. About 90 million PBMCs supplied genomic DNA for unsorted samples. V shed 3 bases and J shed 2 bases, with 17 bases lying between them. The CDR3 extends over 16 amino acids. Germline V lookup: CDR1 MDHEN, CDR2 SYDVKM. Profiled with immunoSEQ multiplex PCR; TCRdb holds only in-frame clones, not every one. This table holds about 490,000 clones, 76% found once. The chain couples TRBV28 to TRBJ2-7; tentatively, D is TRBD2 (6 bases). This TCR was sampled from a middle-aged woman in good health. Some clones in this sample may be carry-over from other donors' samples. Material for sequencing was PBMCs. CDR3 nucleotides: TGTGCCAGCAGTTTGGGGGTGTGGCGGGGTACCTACGAGCAGTACTTC. This codes for CASSLGVWRGTYEQYF.